This section outlines one T cell receptor beta chain sequence together with its context. This entry comes from a study of blood T cells in healthy people across ages. Combining a sample-barcoded 5' primer with a J-beta primer mix, a second PCR ran for roughly 6 to 12 cycles. Each cDNA was tagged by a template-switch adaptor containing 12 random nucleotides. One entry per CDR3 protein results from TCRdb running MiXCR on the 5' RACE reads. The top ten clones hold under 15% of a sample with over 950,000 distinct CDR3 sequences, 35% to 40% of them seen once. Germline V gives CDR1 LGHNT, CDR2 FRNRAP. The CDR3 runs 12 residues. V lost 0 bases and J lost 6, with 4 bases in between.

The specimen sequenced was blood. The source of this sequence is a man in his late teens or twenties in good health. This chain joins TRBV12-5 and TRBJ2-3; no reliable D call. The CDR3 DNA sequence: TGTGCTAGTGGTTTGGTACGTGATACGCAGTATTTT. The encoded protein is CASGLVRDTQYF. Supplemented by reference TRBV12-5 and TRBJ2-3, the full variable domain reads DARVTQTPRHKVTEMGQEVTMRCQPILGHNTVFWYRQTMMQGLELLAYFRNRAPLDDSGMPKDRFSAEMPDATLATLKIQPSEPRDSAVYFCASGLVRDTQYFGPGTRLTVL.